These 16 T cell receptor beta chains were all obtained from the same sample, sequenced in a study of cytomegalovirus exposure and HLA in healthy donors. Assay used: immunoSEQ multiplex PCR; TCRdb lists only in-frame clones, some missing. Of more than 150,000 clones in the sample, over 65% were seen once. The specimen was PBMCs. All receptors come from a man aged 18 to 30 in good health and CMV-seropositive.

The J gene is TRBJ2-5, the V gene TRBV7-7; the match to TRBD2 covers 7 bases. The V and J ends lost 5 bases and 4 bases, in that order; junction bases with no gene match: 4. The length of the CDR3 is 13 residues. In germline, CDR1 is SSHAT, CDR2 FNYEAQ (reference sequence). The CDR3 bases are TGTGCCAGCAGCCCCGGGGAGGGAGAGACCCAGTACTTC. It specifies CASSPGEGETQYF.

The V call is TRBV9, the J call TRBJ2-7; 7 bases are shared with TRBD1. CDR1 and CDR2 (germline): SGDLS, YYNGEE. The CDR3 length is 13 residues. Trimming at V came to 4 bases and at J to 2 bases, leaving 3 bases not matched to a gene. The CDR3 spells CASSPTGAYEQYF. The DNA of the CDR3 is TGTGCCAGCAGCCCTACAGGGGCCTACGAGCAGTACTTC. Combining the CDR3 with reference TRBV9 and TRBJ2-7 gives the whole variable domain DSGVTQTPKHLITATGQRVTLRCSPRSGDLSVYWYQQSLDQGLQFLIQYYNGEERAKGNILERFSAQQFPDLHSELNLSSLELGDSALYFCASSPTGAYEQYFGPGTRLTVT.

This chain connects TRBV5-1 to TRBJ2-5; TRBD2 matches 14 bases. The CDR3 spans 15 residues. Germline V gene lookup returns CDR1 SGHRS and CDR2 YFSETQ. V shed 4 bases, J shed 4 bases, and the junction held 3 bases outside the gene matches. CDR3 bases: TGCGCCAGCAGCCTAGGACTAGCGGGAGGAGAGACCCAGTACTTC. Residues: CASSLGLAGGETQYF.

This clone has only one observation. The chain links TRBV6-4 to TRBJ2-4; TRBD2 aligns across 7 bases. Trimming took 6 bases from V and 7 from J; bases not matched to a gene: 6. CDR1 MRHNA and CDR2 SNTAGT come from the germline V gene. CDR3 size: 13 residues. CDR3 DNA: TGTGCCAGCAGCGCGGGAGCTGGGAACATTCAGTACTTC. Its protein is CASSAGAGNIQYF.

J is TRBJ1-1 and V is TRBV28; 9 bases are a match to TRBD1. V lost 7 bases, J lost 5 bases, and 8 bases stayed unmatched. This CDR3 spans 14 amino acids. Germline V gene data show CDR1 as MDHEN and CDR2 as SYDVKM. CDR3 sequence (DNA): TGTGCCAGCACCTCGAACAGGGGGCGTACTGAAGCTTTCTTT. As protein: CASTSNRGRTEAFF.

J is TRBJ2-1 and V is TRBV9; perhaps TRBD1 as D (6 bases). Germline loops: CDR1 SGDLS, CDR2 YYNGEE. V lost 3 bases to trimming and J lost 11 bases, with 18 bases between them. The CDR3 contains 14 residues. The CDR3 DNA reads TGTGCCAGCAGCGCGACCTTTAAGAGGGACAAGCAGTTCTTC. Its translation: CASSATFKRDKQFF.

The CDR3 nucleotides read TGCGCCAGCAGCTTGAATCTAGCGGGTCCTACCTACAATGAGCAGTTCTTC. Translated, it gives CASSLNLAGPTYNEQFF. V is TRBV5-1 and J is TRBJ2-1; 8 positions match TRBD2. Trimming took 1 base from V and 2 from J; bases not matched to a gene: 8. The germline V gene encodes CDR1 SGHRS and CDR2 YFSETQ. This CDR3 region has 17 residues.

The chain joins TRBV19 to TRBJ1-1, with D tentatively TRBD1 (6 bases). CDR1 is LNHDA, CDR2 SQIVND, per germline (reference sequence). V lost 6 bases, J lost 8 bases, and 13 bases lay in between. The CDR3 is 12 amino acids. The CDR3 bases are TGTGCCAGTAGAAAACCGGGACACGAAGCTTTCTTT. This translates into CASRKPGHEAFF. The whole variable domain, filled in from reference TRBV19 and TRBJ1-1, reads DGGITQSPKYLFRKEGQNVTLSCEQNLNHDAMYWYRQDPGQGLRLIYYSQIVNDFQKGDIAEGYSVSREKKESFPLTVTSAQKNPTAFYLCASRKPGHEAFFGQGTRLTVV.

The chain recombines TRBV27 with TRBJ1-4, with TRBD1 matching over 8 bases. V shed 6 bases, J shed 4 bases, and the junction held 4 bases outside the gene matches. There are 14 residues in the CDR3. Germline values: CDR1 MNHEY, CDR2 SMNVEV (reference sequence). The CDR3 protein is CASRQGAFNEKLFF. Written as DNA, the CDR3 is TGTGCCAGCAGGCAGGGGGCGTTTAATGAAAAACTGTTTTTT.

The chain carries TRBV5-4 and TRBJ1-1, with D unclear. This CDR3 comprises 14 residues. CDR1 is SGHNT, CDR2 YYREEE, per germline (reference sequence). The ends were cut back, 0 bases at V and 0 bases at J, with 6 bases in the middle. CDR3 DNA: TGTGCCAGCAGCTTGGCTCAGATGAACACTGAAGCTTTCTTT. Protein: CASSLAQMNTEAFF.

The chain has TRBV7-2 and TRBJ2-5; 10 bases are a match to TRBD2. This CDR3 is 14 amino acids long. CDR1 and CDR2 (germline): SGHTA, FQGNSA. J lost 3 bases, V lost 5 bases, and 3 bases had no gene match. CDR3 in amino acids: CASSPGLAEETQYF. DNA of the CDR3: TGTGCCAGCAGCCCCGGACTAGCGGAAGAGACCCAGTACTTC.

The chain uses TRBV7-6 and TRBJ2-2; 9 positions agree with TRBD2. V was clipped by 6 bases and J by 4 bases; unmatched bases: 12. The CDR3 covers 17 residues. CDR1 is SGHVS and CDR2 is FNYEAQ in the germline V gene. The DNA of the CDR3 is TGTGCCAGCAGTCCCGAAGTAGCGGGAGAGGGCACCGGGGAGCTGTTTTTT. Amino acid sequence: CASSPEVAGEGTGELFF. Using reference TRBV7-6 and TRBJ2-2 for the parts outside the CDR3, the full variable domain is GAGVSQSPRYKVTKRGQDVALRCDPISGHVSLYWYRQALGQGPEFLTYFNYEAQQDKSGLPNDRFSAERPEGSISTLTIQRTEQRDSAMYRCASSPEVAGEGTGELFFGEGSRLTVL.

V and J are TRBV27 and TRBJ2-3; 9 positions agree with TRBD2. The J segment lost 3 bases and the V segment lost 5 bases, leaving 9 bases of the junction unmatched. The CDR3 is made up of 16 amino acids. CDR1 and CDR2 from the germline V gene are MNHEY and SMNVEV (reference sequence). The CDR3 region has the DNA TGTGCCAGCAGTGGGATAGCGGGAGCTGGGACAGATACGCAGTATTTT. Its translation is CASSGIAGAGTDTQYF.

The CDR3 DNA reads TGTGCCAGCAGCTTTCGAGGACAGGAGCAGTTCTTC. Protein: CASSFRGQEQFF. This rearrangement joins TRBV5-4 to TRBJ2-1; TRBD1 is a possible D gene (6 bases). The CDR3 is 12 amino acids. The V gene's germline CDR1 is SGHNT and CDR2 YYREEE (reference sequence). The germline V and J ends were trimmed by 2 bases and 10 bases, with 10 bases remaining between them.

CDR3 amino acids: CASSPRLPGAGELFF. CDR3 nucleotide sequence: TGTGCCAGCAGCCCCCGGCTCCCCGGGGCCGGGGAGCTGTTTTTT. The chain is built from TRBV14 and TRBJ2-2; tentatively, D is TRBD2 (5 bases). The germline V and J ends were trimmed by 4 bases and 6 bases, with 15 bases remaining between them. Per the germline V gene, CDR1 is SGHDN and CDR2 is FVKESK. The CDR3 spans 15 residues.

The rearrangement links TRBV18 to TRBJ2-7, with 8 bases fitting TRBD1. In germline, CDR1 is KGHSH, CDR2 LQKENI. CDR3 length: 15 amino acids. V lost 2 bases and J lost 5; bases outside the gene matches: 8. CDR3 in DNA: TGTGCCAGCTCACCAATTCCGGACAGGGCCCACGAGCAGTACTTC. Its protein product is CASSPIPDRAHEQYF.